The rows below give T cell receptor beta chains drawn from one sample of a study of blood T cell repertoires in COVID-19. The assay was immunoSEQ multiplex PCR, and TCRdb's table has in-frame clones only and misses some. Of some 160,000 clones in the sample, just under 85% were seen once. Sequenced sample: peripheral blood. These receptors came from a woman aged 80 or over with COVID-19, enrolled during active disease. CDR3s include the opening cysteine and the closing phenylalanine or tryptophan. D genes are given only for firm matches. Size values are once, few and many counts, or a class for expanded clones, and some rows have none.

J,size,V,D,DNA,CDR3
TRBJ1-6,-,TRBV5-1,-,TGCGCCAGCAGCTTGGTCGGGGAATCACCCCTCCACTTT,CASSLVGESPLHF
TRBJ2-2,-,TRBV10-1,-,TGCGCCAGCAGCCCTGGAGGCCCGAACACCGGGGAGCTGTTTTTT,CASSPGGPNTGELFF
TRBJ1-1,-,TRBV6-5,-,TGTGCCAGCAGTACAGGGTTCACCCTACACACTGAAGCTTTCTTT,CASSTGFTLHTEAFF
TRBJ2-7,-,TRBV11-3,-,TGTGCCAGCAGCTTAGGGGCCCCCTTCATAGGTTGGGAGCAGTACTTC,CASSLGAPFIGWEQYF
TRBJ1-5,-,TRBV4-2,-,TGTGCCAGCAGCCAATCGTACTCACGGTTCAATCAGCCCCAGCATTTT,CASSQSYSRFNQPQHF
TRBJ1-4,-,TRBV19,-,TGTGCCAGTACCAAAATGACAGCTCCTAATGAAAAACTGTTTTTT,CASTKMTAPNEKLFF
TRBJ1-2,-,TRBV5-1,TRBD1,TGCGCCAGCAGCCCTTTAACGGACAGGGACGGCTACACCTTC,CASSPLTDRDGYTF
TRBJ1-1,-,TRBV27,TRBD1,TGTGCCAGCAGTCACGGACAGGGGGTAAACACTGAAGCTTTCTTT,CASSHGQGVNTEAFF
TRBJ1-1,-,TRBV19,TRBD1,TGTGCCAGTAGTACCCGGACAGGGTGGCAGGAAGCTTTCTTT,CASSTRTGWQEAFF
TRBJ1-2,-,TRBV4-1,-,TGCGCCAGCAGCCAAGAAGAGACAGCTAACTATGGCTACACCTTC,CASSQEETANYGYTF
TRBJ1-2,-,TRBV5-1,-,TGCGCCAGCAGACCCCTAGGGGGGGACTATGGCTACACCTTC,CASRPLGGDYGYTF
TRBJ2-2,-,TRBV2,TRBD2,TGTGCCAGCTCCATTGCGGGACTAGCGGGAGACGCGAACACCGGGGAGCTGTTTTTT,CASSIAGLAGDANTGELFF
TRBJ2-7,-,TRBV10-2,TRBD2,TGCGCCAGCAGTGAGCTCGAGCGGGGGGGGTCCTACGAGCAGTACTTC,CASSELERGGSYEQYF
TRBJ2-2,-,TRBV5-1,-,TGCGCCAGCAGCAATTTGCAGGCGAGCACCGGGGAGCTGTTTTTT,CASSNLQASTGELFF
TRBJ1-2,-,TRBV4-1,-,TGCGCCAGCAGCCAAGAGGGGGGGCGAGTTGGGTATGGCTACACCTTC,CASSQEGGRVGYGYTF
TRBJ1-1,once,TRBV29-1,-,TGCAGCACTCAAGCGACAGGCATGAACACTGAAGCTTTCTTT,CSTQATGMNTEAFF
TRBJ1-1,-,TRBV27,-,TGTGCCAGCAGTTTATCCCAGGATATGGCTGAAGCTTTCTTT,CASSLSQDMAEAFF
TRBJ2-7,-,TRBV12-3/TRBV12-4,-,TGTGCCAGCAGTTTAGCCGGGGGCTACGAGCAGTACTTC,CASSLAGGYEQYF
TRBJ2-5,-,TRBV9,TRBD2,TGTGCCAGCAGCGTCAGTAGCGGGGGCCAAGAGACCCAGTACTTC,CASSVSSGGQETQYF
TRBJ2-5,-,TRBV13,-,TGTGCCAGCCAGGCACGCCTGATCCAAGAGACCCAGTACTTC,CASQARLIQETQYF
TRBJ2-1,-,TRBV19,-,TGTGCCAGTAGTCCGAGCTCCTACAATGAGCAGTTCTTC,CASSPSSYNEQFF
TRBJ1-6,few,TRBV5-1,TRBD1,TGCGCCAGCAGCTTGGGACAGGGAGGCAATTCACCCCTCCACTTT,CASSLGQGGNSPLHF
TRBJ2-7,-,TRBV19,TRBD2,TGTGCCAGTAGTGGAACGGGAGGAGTGGGCGAGCAGTACTTC,CASSGTGGVGEQYF
TRBJ1-5,-,TRBV10-3,TRBD1,TGTGCCATCAGTGCGGACGAAATATTCGGGCAGGGGGCCCAGCATTTT,CAISADEIFGQGAQHF
TRBJ1-1,-,TRBV29-1,TRBD1,TGCAGCGGGACTATACAGGGGAAAGCTTTCTTT,CSGTIQGKAFF
TRBJ2-2,-,TRBV3-1/TRBV3-2,-,TGTGCCAGCAGCTACTCCGGGACTCCTAACACCGGGGAGCTGTTTTTT,CASSYSGTPNTGELFF
TRBJ1-4,-,TRBV5-1,TRBD1,TGCGCCAGCAGCGATCCACAGGGGGCGGCCGAAAAACTGTTTTTT,CASSDPQGAAEKLFF
TRBJ1-1,few,TRBV3-1/TRBV3-2,-,TGTGCCAGCAGCCCTAGAATGCGAGCTGAAGCTTTCTTT,CASSPRMRAEAFF
TRBJ2-1,-,TRBV9,-,TGTGCCAGCAGCCCGACGGAGCCGGGTCTTGAGCAGTTCTTC,CASSPTEPGLEQFF
TRBJ2-3,-,TRBV9,TRBD2,TGTGCCAGCAGCGCGGGGGGGGTCGCAGATACGCAGTATTTT,CASSAGGVADTQYF
TRBJ2-1,few,TRBV5-1,TRBD2,TGCGCCAGCAGCTTGGGACTAGCCTCCTACAATGAGCAGTTCTTC,CASSLGLASYNEQFF
TRBJ2-3,-,TRBV19,TRBD1,TGTGCCAGTAGTATGAGGGGGCAATCAGATACGCAGTATTTT,CASSMRGQSDTQYF
TRBJ2-3,-,TRBV9,-,TGTGCCAGCAGCGTAGGAGTTTCAGCGGATACGCAGTATTTT,CASSVGVSADTQYF
TRBJ2-4,once,TRBV5-1,-,TGCGCCAGCAGCTTGGCCGCGGGGTGGAAAAACATTCAGTACTTC,CASSLAAGWKNIQYF
TRBJ1-4,-,TRBV5-1,TRBD1,TGCGCCAGCAGCTCAGAGGGGGCCACAGCACTGTTTTTT,CASSSEGATALFF
TRBJ2-3,-,TRBV5-5,-,TGTGCCAGCAGCTTGACAGGAGGGGTGGGGGATACGCAGTATTTT,CASSLTGGVGDTQYF
TRBJ1-1,-,TRBV14,TRBD1,TGTGCCAGCAGCCAAGATAGGGGGCTAGTGAACACTGAAGCTTTCTTT,CASSQDRGLVNTEAFF
TRBJ1-3,-,TRBV5-1,-,TGCGCCAGCAGCTTAGGGGCCCGCTCTGGAAACACCATATATTTT,CASSLGARSGNTIYF
TRBJ2-5,-,TRBV5-1,-,TGCGCCAGCAGCTTGTATGTCGAGACCCAGTACTTC,CASSLYVETQYF
TRBJ1-1,-,TRBV3-1/TRBV3-2,TRBD1,TGTGCCAGCAGCCAGTTTCAGGGGGTTATGAGCACTGAAGCTTTCTTT,CASSQFQGVMSTEAFF
TRBJ2-7,-,TRBV6-1,TRBD1,TGTGCCAGCAGTGTCGGGACAGGGTCCCCCTCCTACGAGCAGTACTTC,CASSVGTGSPSYEQYF
TRBJ1-4,-,TRBV5-1,-,TGCGCCAGCAGCTTGGTTCAGGCAACTAATGAAAAACTGTTTTTT,CASSLVQATNEKLFF
TRBJ2-5,-,TRBV9,TRBD2,TGTGCCAGCAGCGTAGGGGCGGGGGGCCAAGGAGAGACCCAGTACTTC,CASSVGAGGQGETQYF
TRBJ1-2,-,TRBV5-8,-,TGTGCCAGCACAGCTTACCAGGGCGACTATGGCTACACCTTC,CASTAYQGDYGYTF
TRBJ2-2,once,TRBV6-5,-,TGTGCCAGCAGGGTGAGGGAAACCGGGGAGCTGTTTTTT,CASRVRETGELFF
TRBJ2-5,-,TRBV5-1,-,TGCGCCAGCAGCTTGTCAGTCAGAGAGACCCAGTACTTC,CASSLSVRETQYF
TRBJ1-3,few,TRBV2,-,TGTGCCAGCAGACCTCAACTCTCTGGAAACACCATATATTTT,CASRPQLSGNTIYF
TRBJ2-1,-,TRBV9,-,TGTGCCAGCAGCGTAGGACTAGAACGAACTGACGCAATGGGGCAGTTCTTC,CASSVGLERTDAMGQFF
TRBJ2-1,few,TRBV25-1,TRBD2,TGTGCCAGCAGTGAGGGACTAGGTTACTACAATGAGCAGTTCTTC,CASSEGLGYYNEQFF
TRBJ1-1,-,TRBV7-3,TRBD1,TGTGCCAGCAGCTCTAGACAGGGTGAAGCTTTCTTT,CASSSRQGEAFF
TRBJ1-3,-,TRBV4-1,TRBD1,TGCGCCAGCAGCCGGGACAGCTATTCCTCTGGAAACACCATATATTTT,CASSRDSYSSGNTIYF
TRBJ1-2,-,TRBV25-1,TRBD1,TGTGCCAGCAGTAGGGGACAGCGGTATGGCTACACCTTC,CASSRGQRYGYTF
TRBJ2-3,-,TRBV7-8,TRBD2,TGTGCCAGCAGCACCCGGACTAGCGGGAGGGCCACAGATACGCAGTATTTT,CASSTRTSGRATDTQYF